This TCR beta chain was documented in a study of blood T cell repertoires in COVID-19. TCRdb keeps only in-frame clones here, not all; method: immunoSEQ multiplex PCR. The sample lists some 250,000 clones, 85% to 90% occurring once. Germline V gives CDR1 LGHNA, CDR2 YSLEER. The CDR3 is made up of 17 amino acids. The V gene end was trimmed by 1 base and the J gene end by 3 bases; junction bases not matched to a gene: 5. The rearrangement joins TRBV4-3 to TRBJ2-2; 10 positions agree with TRBD1. The sequenced sample was peripheral blood. This TCR derives from a woman in her 70s with active or convalescent COVID-19. In nucleotides, the CDR3 is TGCGCCAGCAGCCAAGGGGGGGGACAGGGGCACACCGGGGAGCTGTTTTTT. Encoded protein: CASSQGGGQGHTGELFF.